The next 20 T cell receptor beta chains were all read from a single sample in a study of control samples from healthy donors and cancer patients. Profiled with immunoSEQ multiplex PCR; TCRdb holds only in-frame clones, not every one. The sample consists of fewer than 150,000 clones, about 91% of them appearing once. The sequencing sample was made of blood. The receptor set was obtained from a man younger than 35 in good health.

V and J are TRBV6-5 and TRBJ1-2; maybe TRBD1 (5 bases). The CDR3 length is 13 residues. Germline V lookup: CDR1 MNHEY, CDR2 SVGAGI. Trimming removed 0 bases from V and 8 bases from J, with 10 bases in between. DNA of the CDR3: TGTGCCAGCAGTTACTCGTCGGGGGGAGGCTACACCTTC. Translating gives CASSYSSGGGYTF.

The V and J genes are TRBV29-1 and TRBJ1-5; D may be TRBD1 (6 bases). The CDR3 consists of 14 residues. The germline V and J ends were trimmed by 4 bases and 4 bases, with 14 bases remaining between them. From germline, CDR1 is SQVTM and CDR2 ANQGSEA. The CDR3 nucleotides read TGCAGCGTTGGTTCGGGGGCTCTAAATCAGCCCCAGCATTTT. It translates to CSVGSGALNQPQHF.

The chain links TRBV11-3 to TRBJ2-7, with 9 nucleotides matching TRBD1. The CDR3 runs to 14 residues. Germline CDR1 and CDR2: SGHNT and YENEEA. The trim removed 5 bases at V and 5 bases at J, leaving 7 bases unmatched. DNA for the CDR3: TGTGCCAGCAGCCCACGGGACAGGGCTCACGAGCAGTACTTC. It translates to CASSPRDRAHEQYF.

This chain links TRBV5-1 with TRBJ2-7, with 7 bases aligning to TRBD1. CDR1 is SGHRS, CDR2 YFSETQ, per germline. Trimming at V came to 3 bases and at J to 1 base, leaving 7 bases not matched to a gene. The CDR3 contains 15 residues. The CDR3 reads CASSYQTGSSYEQYF. CDR3 nucleotide sequence: TGCGCCAGCAGCTACCAGACAGGGTCGTCCTACGAGCAGTACTTC.

This chain links TRBV6-5 with TRBJ2-5; 8 nucleotides align to TRBD1. Unmatched junction bases numbered 7, after V lost 5 bases and J lost 5 bases. The CDR3 runs to 14 residues. Germline V CDR1 and CDR2: MNHEY, SVGAGI. Here the CDR3 DNA reads TGTGCCAGCAGTCAGAGGACAGGGCGGGAGACCCAGTACTTC. It encodes CASSQRTGRETQYF.

The gene calls are TRBV6-6 and TRBJ1-4; D call uncertain. Germline V gene sequence: CDR1 MNHNY, CDR2 SVGAGI (reference sequence). V was pared by 5 bases and J by 5 bases, with 9 bases between. There are 13 residues in the CDR3. DNA for the CDR3: TGTGCCAGCAGTCGGGTCTCCAATGAAAAACTGTTTTTT. As protein: CASSRVSNEKLFF.

Note on this clone: One end of the junction fails to match germline, which may point to a read error. This chain links TRBV10-3 with TRBJ2-7, with 7 positions matching TRBD2. Germline values: CDR1 ENHRY, CDR2 SYGVKD. There are 12 residues in the CDR3. CDR3 in DNA: TGCGTTAGCGGGCCATTCTCCTACGAGCAGTACTTC. Translated: CVSGPFSYEQYF.

The chain employs TRBV3-1 (or the pseudogene TRBV3-2) and TRBJ1-1, with D unresolved. Trimming removed 1 base at V and 3 bases at J, with 3 bases between. The CDR3 has 12 residues. In germline, CDR1 is LGHDT, CDR2 YNNKEL (reference sequence). CDR3 sequence (DNA): TGTGCCAGCAGCCAAGCCGACACTGAAGCTTTCTTT. Amino acid sequence: CASSQADTEAFF.

This clone was seen a few times. The CDR3 reads CASSRQGALVAEAFF. The DNA of the CDR3 is TGTGCCAGCAGCCGTCAGGGGGCCTTAGTCGCTGAAGCTTTCTTT. The chain employs TRBV2 and TRBJ1-1; 8 bases map to TRBD1. The germline V gene has CDR1 SNHLY and CDR2 FYNNEI. The CDR3 runs 15 residues. V lost 6 bases, J lost 6 bases, and 12 bases stayed unmatched.

The chain combines TRBV28 with TRBJ2-7; D is tentatively TRBD1 or TRBD2 (6 bases each). The CDR3 runs to 13 residues. Germline-derived CDR1 and CDR2 are MDHEN and SYDVKM. V was cut by 8 bases and J by 4 bases, with 15 bases left in between. The CDR3 bases are TGTGCCAGCCTGAAGGGGGGCGCGTACGAGCAGTACTTC. It encodes CASLKGGAYEQYF.

The chain carries TRBV27 and TRBJ2-5; D possibly uses TRBD1 or TRBD2 (5 bases each). Germline CDR1 is MNHEY and CDR2 is SMNVEV (reference sequence). V lost 4 bases and J 5 bases, leaving 14 bases between the germline ends. The CDR3 totals 14 residues. The CDR3 bases are TGTGCCAGCAGTTGGGGGTCAGGGTACGAGACCCAGTACTTC. Translation: CASSWGSGYETQYF.

The chain employs TRBV19 and TRBJ2-7; 7 positions agree with TRBD1. The ends lost 6 bases at V and 3 bases at J; junction bases unmatched: 11. This CDR3 is 15 amino acids long. The germline V gene has CDR1 LNHDA and CDR2 SQIVND (reference sequence). The CDR3, as DNA: TGTGCCAGTAGGAGAGCGGAGAGGGGGCACTACGAGCAGTACTTC. Its translation is CASRRAERGHYEQYF.

The V gene is TRBV11-2, the J gene TRBJ2-1; a weak D match, TRBD2 (6 bases). The germline gives CDR1 SGHAT, CDR2 FQNNGV. The V gene lost 1 base and the J gene lost 0 bases, with 19 bases spanning the gap. The CDR3 is 19 amino acids. Here the CDR3 DNA reads TGTGCCAGCAGCTTAGTTCGGTTAACCCGGGGGAGCTCCTACAATGAGCAGTTCTTC. Its protein product is CASSLVRLTRGSSYNEQFF.

This clone was seen once. The DNA of the CDR3 is TGTGCCAGCCGGGAGGCAGGGGGGGCATATGGCTACACCTTC. It translates to CASREAGGAYGYTF. The rearrangement joins TRBV5-5 to TRBJ1-2, with TRBD1 matching over 7 bases. The germline V gene has CDR1 SGHKS and CDR2 YYEKEE (reference sequence). Trimming cost V 7 bases and J 5 bases; bases outside gene matches: 11. This CDR3 region has 14 residues.

The V call is TRBV25-1, the J call TRBJ1-2; TRBD1 is a possible D gene (5 bases). Germline CDR1 MGHDK, CDR2 SYGVNS. There are 15 residues in the CDR3. The ends were cut back, 6 bases at V and 4 bases at J, with 18 bases in the middle. The CDR3 DNA follows: TGTGCCAGCAGCAACCTTGAGGGGTCTAGCTATGGCTACACCTTC. Translating it yields CASSNLEGSSYGYTF.

The rearrangement uses TRBV14 and TRBJ1-1; a weak D match, TRBD1 (5 bases). The CDR3 consists of 13 residues. The V and J ends lost 8 bases and 0 bases respectively, with 10 bases between them. Germline V gene lookup returns CDR1 SGHDN and CDR2 FVKESK. In DNA form, the CDR3 reads TGTGCCAGCGTAGACAGCCTGAACACTGAAGCTTTCTTT. Residues: CASVDSLNTEAFF.

The rearrangement joins TRBV2 to TRBJ2-2, with TRBD2 as a possible D gene (6 bases). The length of the CDR3 is 15 residues. V was shortened by 4 bases and J by 2 bases, with 11 bases between the two germline ends. From germline, CDR1 is SNHLY and CDR2 FYNNEI. CDR3 coding DNA: TGTGCCAGCAGTGTTTTGGGGGGAAACACCGGGGAGCTGTTTTTT. It codes for CASSVLGGNTGELFF. Combining the CDR3 with reference TRBV2 and TRBJ2-2 gives the whole variable domain EPEVTQTPSHQVTQMGQEVILRCVPISNHLYFYWYRQILGQKVEFLVSFYNNEISEKSEIFDDQFSVERPDGSNFTLKIRSTKLEDSAMYFCASSVLGGNTGELFFGEGSRLTVL.

This sequence joins TRBV4-2 and TRBJ1-2; TRBD1 agrees at 7 bases. The V segment lost 5 bases and the J segment 7 bases; nucleotides outside the gene matches: 7. Per germline, CDR1 LGHNA and CDR2 YNFKEQ. The CDR3 covers 13 residues. CDR3 amino acids: CASSKTPGGGYTF. CDR3 bases: TGTGCCAGCAGCAAAACTCCAGGGGGTGGCTACACCTTC.

V usage is TRBV7-6 and J usage is TRBJ2-2, with D perhaps TRBD1 (6 bases). The CDR3 is 15 amino acids. Germline CDR1 is SGHVS and CDR2 is FNYEAQ. Trimming pared 5 bases from V and 0 bases from J, leaving 10 bases between. CDR3 nucleotides: TGTGCCAGCAGCCGGGACACCTCGAACACCGGGGAGCTGTTTTTT. This sequence encodes CASSRDTSNTGELFF.

This chain connects TRBV4-1 to TRBJ1-6; 10 positions match TRBD1. Germline assignment: CDR1 MGHRA and CDR2 YSYEKL. V shed 1 base and J 10 bases; nucleotides not matched to a gene: 13. This CDR3 comprises 18 residues. The DNA for the CDR3 is TGCGCCAGCAGCCAAGCCCCGCGACGGGACAGGGGATCCTCACCCCTCCACTTT. Translating gives CASSQAPRRDRGSSPLHF.